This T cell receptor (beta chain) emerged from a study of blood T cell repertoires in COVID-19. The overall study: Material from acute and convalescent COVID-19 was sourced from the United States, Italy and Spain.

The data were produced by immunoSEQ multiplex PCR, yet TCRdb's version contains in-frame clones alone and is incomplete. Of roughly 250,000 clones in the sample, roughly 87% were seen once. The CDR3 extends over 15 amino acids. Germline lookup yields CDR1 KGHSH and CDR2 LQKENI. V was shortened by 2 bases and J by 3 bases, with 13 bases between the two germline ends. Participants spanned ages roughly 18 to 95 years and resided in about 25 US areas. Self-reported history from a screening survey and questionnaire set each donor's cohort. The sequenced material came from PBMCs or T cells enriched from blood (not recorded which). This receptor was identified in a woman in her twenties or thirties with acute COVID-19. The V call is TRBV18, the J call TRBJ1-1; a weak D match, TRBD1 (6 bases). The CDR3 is CASSPRSGADTEAFF. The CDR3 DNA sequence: TGTGCCAGCTCACCAAGGTCAGGGGCTGACACTGAAGCTTTCTTT.